The 20 T cell receptor beta chains given below trace back to one sample, sequenced in a study of cytomegalovirus exposure and HLA in healthy donors. It was with 60 Vbeta and 13 Jbeta primers that the PCR ran. Sequenced by immunoSEQ multiplex PCR; TCRdb stores in-frame clones only, minus some. The sample consists of around 110,000 clones, around 75% of them appearing once. The sequenced sample was PBMCs. The source is a woman aged 25 to 39 in good health and CMV-seronegative.

This clone was observed a few times. The gene calls are TRBV7-9 and TRBJ2-3, with 9 bases aligning to TRBD1. The junction had 8 bases not matched to a gene; V was cut back by 6 bases and J by 4 bases. CDR3 length equals 15 residues. Germline loops: CDR1 SEHNR, CDR2 FQNEAQ (reference sequence). CDR3 sequence: CASRKQGAHPDTQYF. For the CDR3, the DNA is TGTGCCAGCAGAAAACAGGGGGCGCACCCAGATACGCAGTATTTT.

This sequence joins TRBV19 and TRBJ2-3, with 7 bases that match TRBD1. This CDR3 has 16 amino acids. With V trimmed by 4 bases and J by 7 bases, 14 bases remained unmatched. Germline assignment: CDR1 LNHDA and CDR2 SQIVND (reference sequence). CDR3 coding DNA: TGTGCCAGTAGTAGGCGAGGGGGCTGGGGATCGAATACGCAGTATTTT. This encodes CASSRRGGWGSNTQYF. Complete variable domain (other parts from reference TRBV19 and TRBJ2-3): DGGITQSPKYLFRKEGQNVTLSCEQNLNHDAMYWYRQDPGQGLRLIYYSQIVNDFQKGDIAEGYSVSREKKESFPLTVTSAQKNPTAFYLCASSRRGGWGSNTQYFGPGTRLTVL.

The rearrangement links TRBV7-3 to TRBJ1-1, with D maybe TRBD1 (6 bases). CDR3 length: 15 residues. Germline CDR1 reads SGHTA; CDR2 reads FQGTGA. V lost 4 bases and J 1 base, leaving 13 bases between the germline ends. The CDR3 sequence is CASSSQTGPNTEAFF. The CDR3 DNA is TGTGCCAGCAGCTCTCAGACAGGACCGAACACTGAAGCTTTCTTT.

The genes are TRBV19 and TRBJ2-1; D possibly corresponds to TRBD2 (6 bases). V was pared by 4 bases and J by 8 bases, with 15 bases between. The CDR3 has 14 amino acids. Germline V lookup: CDR1 LNHDA, CDR2 SQIVND (reference sequence). The CDR3 reads CASSSLEGPDEQFF. DNA for the CDR3: TGTGCCAGTAGTAGCCTGGAGGGCCCAGATGAGCAGTTCTTC.

V usage is TRBV6-5 and J usage is TRBJ1-5; the match to TRBD1 covers 8 bases. Trimming took 5 bases from V and 7 from J; bases not matched to a gene: 10. The CDR3 runs 15 residues. Per the germline V gene, CDR1 is MNHEY and CDR2 is SVGAGI. In DNA, the CDR3 is TGTGCCAGCAGTCGACGACAGGGGATAGGGCAGCCCCAGCATTTT. Its translation: CASSRRQGIGQPQHF.

The rearrangement links TRBV29-1 to TRBJ2-7; D ambiguous. V lost 3 bases and J lost 0, with 9 bases in between. The germline gives CDR1 SQVTM, CDR2 ANQGSEA. The CDR3 runs 13 residues. As DNA, the CDR3 is TGCAGCGTTGACAGTTCCACCTCCTACGAGCAGTACTTC. Translated: CSVDSSTSYEQYF.

V usage is TRBV5-1 and J usage is TRBJ2-7; perhaps TRBD2 as D (6 bases). The CDR3 sequence is 16 residues long. V gave up 1 base and J gave up 0 bases, with 14 bases separating them. Looked up from germline, CDR1 is SGHRS and CDR2 is YFSETQ. The CDR3: CASSLFPGTFSYEQYF. CDR3 coding DNA: TGCGCCAGCAGCTTGTTCCCCGGGACTTTCTCCTACGAGCAGTACTTC.

The V call is TRBV12-5, the J call TRBJ1-3; D unresolved. The germline gives CDR1 LGHNT, CDR2 FRNRAP. Trimming took 6 bases from V and 1 from J, leaving 10 bases between them. This CDR3 has 14 residues. As DNA, the CDR3 is TGTGCTAGTGGGCCCGCGGGTTCTGGAAACACCATATATTTT. This codes for CASGPAGSGNTIYF.

The gene calls are TRBV6-5 and TRBJ1-2; TRBD1 aligns across 9 bases. The CDR3 contains 16 residues. The germline gives CDR1 MNHEY, CDR2 SVGAGI. V trimming: 0 bases; J trimming: 1 base; junction bases outside the gene matches: 3. The CDR3, as DNA: TGTGCCAGCAGTTACTCGACGGGACAGGGTAACTATGGCTACACCTTC. Translation gives CASSYSTGQGNYGYTF.

The V gene is TRBV7-2, the J gene TRBJ1-1; TRBD1 is a possible D gene (6 bases). V lost 6 bases and J lost 0, with 14 bases in between. CDR1 and CDR2 (germline): SGHTA, FQGNSA. The CDR3 sequence is 15 residues long. The CDR3 nucleotides are TGTGCCAGCAGAAGACAACAGGGAATGAACACTGAAGCTTTCTTT. Amino acids: CASRRQQGMNTEAFF. The whole variable domain, filled in from reference TRBV7-2 and TRBJ1-1, reads GAGVSQSPSNKVTEKGKDVELRCDPISGHTALYWYRQSLGQGLEFLIYFQGNSAPDKSGLPSDRFSAERTGGSVSTLTIQRTQQEDSAVYLCASRRQQGMNTEAFFGQGTRLTVV.

This clone was detected only once. The J gene is TRBJ1-1, the V gene TRBV27; 10 bases match TRBD1. The germline CDR1 and CDR2 sequences are MNHEY and SMNVEV (reference sequence). Unmatched junction bases numbered 1, after V lost 3 bases and J lost 0 bases. The CDR3 has 15 residues. CDR3 residues: CASSLTGGMNTEAFF. The CDR3 coding sequence is TGTGCCAGCAGTTTGACAGGGGGCATGAACACTGAAGCTTTCTTT.

V and J are TRBV7-9 and TRBJ2-5, with TRBD2 identical over 8 bases. After removal of 5 bases from V and 5 bases from J, the junction contained 4 bases not matched to a gene. The CDR3 runs to 13 residues. Germline-derived CDR1 and CDR2 are SEHNR and FQNEAQ (reference sequence). CDR3 nucleotides: TGTGCCAGCAGCAAAGCGGGAGTTGAGACCCAGTACTTC. It yields the protein CASSKAGVETQYF.

This clone was detected a few times. The J gene is TRBJ1-2, the V gene TRBV6-5; tentatively, D is TRBD1 (5 bases). V was pared by 4 bases and J by 4 bases, with 13 bases between. CDR1 MNHEY and CDR2 SVGAGI come from the germline V gene. The CDR3 runs 14 residues. CDR3 sequence (DNA): TGTGCCAGCAGTTGGATGGGGGGGAGCTATGGCTACACCTTC. Amino acids: CASSWMGGSYGYTF.

V usage is TRBV6-5 and J usage is TRBJ1-1; D perhaps matches TRBD1 (5 bases). Germline loops: CDR1 MNHEY, CDR2 SVGAGI. The CDR3 loop spans 11 amino acids. Between the trimmed V and J ends, which lost 10 bases and 8 bases, there was a span of 14 bases. CDR3 sequence: CAIGRQPEAFF. For the CDR3, the DNA is TGTGCCATCGGGCGACAGCCGGAAGCTTTCTTT.

The V gene is TRBV20-1, the J gene TRBJ2-1, with TRBD2 as a possible D gene (6 bases). Germline CDR1 and CDR2: DFQATT and SNEGSKA (reference sequence). This CDR3 spans 11 amino acids. The CDR3: CSAGTQNEQFF. In nucleotides, the CDR3 is TGCAGCGCCGGGACTCAAAATGAGCAGTTCTTC.

The chain has TRBV30 and TRBJ2-6; D not resolved. Germline values: CDR1 GTSNPN, CDR2 SVGIG (reference sequence). CDR3 size: 16 residues. Trimming removed 2 bases at V and 0 bases at J, with 11 bases between. CDR3 protein: CAWSPLPPSGANVLTF. The CDR3 DNA follows: TGTGCCTGGAGTCCACTGCCCCCCTCTGGGGCCAACGTCCTGACTTTC.

The V call is TRBV10-3, the J call TRBJ2-5; 7 positions match TRBD1. The J segment lost 3 bases and the V segment lost 6 bases, leaving 4 bases of the junction unmatched. In germline, CDR1 is ENHRY, CDR2 SYGVKD. The CDR3 has 13 residues. CDR3: CAIRPTGEETQYF. CDR3 in DNA: TGTGCCATCAGACCTACAGGGGAAGAGACCCAGTACTTC.

The chain uses TRBV6-5 and TRBJ1-2; the D is unclear. The CDR3 totals 13 residues. V was cut by 2 bases and J by 6 bases, with 10 bases left in between. Germline CDR1 MNHEY, CDR2 SVGAGI. In DNA form, the CDR3 reads TGTGCCAGCAGTTACGATTCCCGAGATGGCTACACCTTC. Translated: CASSYDSRDGYTF.

This clone was counted many times. This chain joins TRBV19 and TRBJ1-4; the D gene is possibly TRBD1 (6 bases). Germline CDR1 is LNHDA and CDR2 is SQIVND (reference sequence). The CDR3 sequence is 13 residues long. V gave up 7 bases and J gave up 11 bases, with 17 bases separating them. CDR3 nucleotides: TGTGCCAGTATGGGGGGGCAGCTAGGGAAACTGTTTTTT. As protein: CASMGGQLGKLFF.

Only a few counts were recorded for this clone. The chain recombines TRBV2 with TRBJ1-5, with TRBD1 identical over 7 bases. Germline values: CDR1 SNHLY, CDR2 FYNNEI. With V trimmed by 7 bases and J by 3 bases, 15 bases remained unmatched. The CDR3 has 17 amino acids. The CDR3 protein is CASNGGTGALSNQPQHF. The CDR3 coding sequence is TGTGCCAGCAATGGTGGAACAGGGGCGCTTTCCAATCAGCCCCAGCATTTT. Complete variable domain (other parts from reference TRBV2 and TRBJ1-5): EPEVTQTPSHQVTQMGQEVILRCVPISNHLYFYWYRQILGQKVEFLVSFYNNEISEKSEIFDDQFSVERPDGSNFTLKIRSTKLEDSAMYFCASNGGTGALSNQPQHFGDGTRLSIL.